This paragraph reports one T cell receptor (beta chain). Its specific antigen is unknown. There are no base qualities to consult, and no much larger clone falls within one base. This sample was included in a study of shared clonotypes between healthy human individuals (dated by TCRdb to the early 2020s). With respect to the entire study: A couple of women and a few men aged 18 to 49 years were included in the cohort. Libraries were prepared and TCR repertoires were sequenced by different laboratories using diverse techniques, in order to increase sequencing depth and limit assay-specific biases. For each donor, three plates each were used for CD4 naive and CD4 memory, two plates were used for CD8 naive, and one plate was used for CD8 memory. Blood TCR repertoires of about five healthy adults were deeply sequenced to estimate repertoire size and the extent of clonotype sharing between individuals. Between about 0.85 and 8.9 billion PBMCs per donor were obtained by leukapheresis.

Donors were healthy HIV-negative adults with no recently reported acute infections or vaccinations. All donors were Caucasian adults living in Nashville, Tennessee, USA. Magnetic negative selection was used to enrich CD4+ T cells, after which naive cells were positively selected on CD45RA and the negative fraction became the memory subset. Blood was collected by leukapheresis, and PBMCs were isolated by Ficoll-Histopaque density gradient centrifugation and then cryopreserved in liquid nitrogen vapor phase. Analytical flow cytometry was used to check the purity and quantity of every magnetically sorted T cell population. Genomic DNA was isolated from each sorted fraction and quantified by UV absorbance on a Nanodrop 2000c. TCR CDR3 regions were amplified from genomic DNA by multiplex PCR using the deep immunoSEQ assay. Extracted genomic DNA from each cell subset was spread evenly across all wells of several immunoSEQ 96-well plates, with each plate serving as a replicate. For sorted subsets, approximately 0.2 ug of genomic DNA, equivalent to 25,000 to 35,000 T cell genomes, went into each replicate PCR. Purified libraries were quantified with a Qubit 3.0 fluorometer, sized on a Bioanalyzer 2100, and re-quantified with the KAPA Library Quantification kit. Each immunoSEQ 96-well plate was sequenced on its own single-read 150-cycle Illumina NextSeq 550 flow cell. As for how the authors treated the data: Because the immunoSEQ output held only junctional sequences and lacked quality scores, the filtering could not match the filtering applied to full-length reads. Sequences were annotated with PyIR, a Python wrapper for IgBLAST v1.9, and V/J genes and CDR3 were assigned using IMGT germline references. Any read was removed if the V/J assignment was weak (E-value above 1e-6), the CDR3 was missing, or the read contained stop codons, out-of-frame junctions, or ambiguous translated residues. V3J clonotypes were defined as sequences sharing an identical inferred V gene, J gene, and CDR3 amino acid sequence. Percentage overlap between repertoires was computed as shared unique clonotypes divided by the size of the smaller repertoire. RTK rarefaction, the Chao1 estimator, and Recon v2.1 estimates of unobserved clonotypes were used to assess repertoire richness. OLGA was used to compute generation probabilities for all TCRbeta clonotypes that the gDNA method yielded from a handful of donors. This immuneACCESS table, as held by TCRdb, lists in-frame sequences with V and J called but not all clones. Of the missing ones, under half trace to an unresolved V gene in checked studies; the others have no known cause. V and J calls and clone size are copied from that table; D and trimming were computed from the DNA. The sample data list approximately 2,000,000 clones, and just under 95% of these were observed just once. 0.3% to 0.45% of the sample rests with the top ten.

Trimmed from V: 4 bases; trimmed from J: 7 bases; junction bases lacking a gene match: 7. The CDR3 runs 13 amino acids, cysteine and phenylalanine included. Kept here is only the CDR3 DNA, which spans 39 bases and is read in frame from base 1. Reading the germline V gene (reference sequence) gives CDR1 SGHNT and CDR2 YYREEE. Overall results and qualifications from the work: Clonotypes shared by all four sorted-subset donors showed higher generation probabilities than non-shared clonotypes. Naive subsets generally had larger estimated clonotype richness than memory subsets did. Rarefaction of sorted-subset datasets indicated incomplete sequencing despite the large sequencing depth. Pairwise subsampling led to the expectation that sequencing depth would affect the degree of clonotype sharing among donors. The genetic and exposure-history diversity represented was limited by the small number of donors. Across a handful of donors, around 5% of naive CD4, 3.5% of naive CD8, around 2.5% of memory CD4, and roughly 0.41% of memory CD8 clonotypes were shared. Only blood was sampled, and tissue TCR repertoires likely differ from those in blood.

The sequence was obtained from a man aged 18-30 years in good health. Some clones in this sample may be carry-over from other donors' samples. Input material: naive CD4+ T cells from PBMCs. The cell subset or site label of this sample denotes: CD45RA+ positively selected. The V and J segments used are TRBV5-4 and TRBJ1-2; 7 bases in the middle match TRBD1. The nucleotide sequence reads TGTGCCAGCAGCGCGGGACAGAGGGCTGGCTACACCTTC. This gives the protein CASSAGQRAGYTF.